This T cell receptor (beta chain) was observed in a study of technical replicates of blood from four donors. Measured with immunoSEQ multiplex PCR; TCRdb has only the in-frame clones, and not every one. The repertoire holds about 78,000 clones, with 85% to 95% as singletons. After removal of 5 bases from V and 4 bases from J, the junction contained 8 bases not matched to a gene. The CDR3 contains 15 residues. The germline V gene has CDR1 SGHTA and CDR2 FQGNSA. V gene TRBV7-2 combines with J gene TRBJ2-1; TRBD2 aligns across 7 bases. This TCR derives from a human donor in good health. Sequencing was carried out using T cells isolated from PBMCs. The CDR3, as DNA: TGTGCCAGCAGCCTAACCCCTAGCGGTTACAATGAGCAGTTCTTC. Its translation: CASSLTPSGYNEQFF.